This TCR beta chain was identified in a study of blood T cell repertoires in COVID-19. About the research overall: The study drew acute and convalescent COVID-19 samples from the United States, Italy and Spain. The analysed material was cDNA or gDNA that came from T cells, B-cell-depleted T cells, or PBMCs.

In the original processing: Cell counts per sample came from amplifying reference gene primers. Sequenced by immunoSEQ multiplex PCR; TCRdb stores in-frame clones only, minus some. V and J calls and clone size are those listed in that table; D and trimming were worked out from the DNA. This table holds 150,000 or so clones, over 75% found once. This CDR3 comprises 14 residues. V was pared by 1 base and J by 3 bases, with 4 bases of the junction left unmatched. Germline CDR1 reads SGHNT; CDR2 reads YYREEE (reference sequence). Living in 24 US areas, the participants were between about 18 and 100 years of age.

The gene calls are TRBV5-4 and TRBJ2-7; 7 positions agree with TRBD1. The clonotype comes from a woman between 25 and 40 years old with acute COVID-19. Sequencing was done on a sample of PBMCs or T cells enriched from blood (not recorded which). This CDR3 is CASSLRDRDYEQYF. The CDR3 DNA reads as TGTGCCAGCAGCTTGCGGGACAGAGACTACGAGCAGTACTTC.